Listed below are T cell receptor beta chains from one sample, sequenced in a study of blood T cell repertoires in COVID-19. Profiled with immunoSEQ multiplex PCR; TCRdb holds only in-frame clones, not every one. The sample holds about 300,000 clones, about 89% seen once. The sequenced material came from peripheral blood. Source of these receptors: a woman in her twenties or thirties with COVID-19, enrolled during active disease. Both conserved end residues are part of each CDR3. Each record gives: J gene, V gene, CDR3 protein.

j_call: TRBJ1-3
v_call: TRBV5-6
cdr3_aa: CASSLVAGASGNTIYF

j_call: TRBJ2-1
v_call: TRBV2
cdr3_aa: CASSSGSYNEQFF

j_call: TRBJ2-1
v_call: TRBV6-5
cdr3_aa: CASSDFLNNEQFF

j_call: TRBJ1-4
v_call: TRBV7-8
cdr3_aa: CASSSGVSGEKLFF

j_call: TRBJ2-3
v_call: TRBV9
cdr3_aa: CASSVGTGDVTDTQYF

j_call: TRBJ1-3
v_call: TRBV10-3
cdr3_aa: CAISESQANTIYF

j_call: TRBJ2-3
v_call: TRBV9
cdr3_aa: CASSVGLVKDTQYF

j_call: TRBJ2-1
v_call: TRBV13
cdr3_aa: CASSLGRGDEQFF

j_call: TRBJ1-1
v_call: TRBV7-3
cdr3_aa: CASSFNKNTEAFF

j_call: TRBJ2-7
v_call: TRBV7-9
cdr3_aa: CASSRTSGRPSEQYF

j_call: TRBJ1-1
v_call: TRBV10-2
cdr3_aa: CASSESTEPNTEAFF